What follows are 23 T cell receptor beta chains derived from one specimen sequenced in a study of T cell changes during pregnancy in multiple sclerosis (dated by TCRdb to 2018 to 2020). Library generation was performed with the immunoSEQ multiplex PCR assay. What TCRdb holds here is the immuneACCESS table cut down to in-frame rearrangements. Part of the clones is not present; checked against another copy, under half of the missing clones reflect an unresolved V gene, and the others are unexplained. This sample gives roughly 110,000 clones in total; 80% to 95% of them show up just once. Over 0.65% of the sample is held by the ten biggest clonotypes. The sample here was peripheral blood, taken in the third trimester of pregnancy. These receptors all come from a female donor in good health, enrolled as a control in a pregnancy study.

V gene TRBV30 combines with J gene TRBJ1-5, with 7 nucleotides matching TRBD1. This CDR3 contains 14 residues. V lost 0 bases, J lost 4 bases, and 3 bases stayed unmatched. The germline CDR1 and CDR2 sequences are GTSNPN and SVGIG (reference sequence). The DNA of the CDR3 is TGTGCCTGGAGTGTACTGGACAGGAATCAGCCCCAGCATTTT. This encodes CAWSVLDRNQPQHF.

The chain couples TRBV10-3 to TRBJ2-3, with 11 bases matching TRBD2. The V segment lost 6 bases and the J segment 0 bases; nucleotides outside the gene matches: 5. Germline CDR1 is ENHRY and CDR2 is SYGVKD. CDR3 length: 16 residues. CDR3 in DNA: TGTGCCATCAGAACCCTAGCGGGGGGCAGCACAGATACGCAGTATTTT. This translates into CAIRTLAGGSTDTQYF.

This clone was seen only once. The rearrangement joins TRBV10-2 to TRBJ1-1, with TRBD1 matching over 9 bases. Germline CDR1 is WSHSY and CDR2 is SAAADI. CDR3 length equals 14 residues. V lost 3 bases and J lost 4; bases outside the gene matches: 3. The CDR3 reads CASSEGTGSTEAFF. CDR3 coding DNA: TGCGCCAGCAGTGAAGGGACAGGGAGCACTGAAGCTTTCTTT.

The V gene is TRBV11-3, the J gene TRBJ1-2; possible D gene TRBD1, 5 bases. Trimming cost V 6 bases and J 3 bases, with 17 bases left between them. CDR1 and CDR2 from the germline V gene are SGHNT and YENEEA. The CDR3 runs to 15 residues. The DNA for the CDR3 is TGTGCCAGCAGTGGGGGACTGACCCGGGACTATGGCTACACCTTC. It codes for CASSGGLTRDYGYTF.

The V gene is TRBV9, the J gene TRBJ2-3; 9 bases match TRBD2. Per germline, CDR1 SGDLS and CDR2 YYNGEE. The CDR3 spans 16 residues. With V trimmed by 2 bases and J by 6 bases, 10 bases remained unmatched. The CDR3 sequence is CASSVSGTSYSDTQYF. Here the CDR3 DNA reads TGTGCCAGCAGCGTGTCCGGGACTAGCTATTCCGATACGCAGTATTTT.

The chain combines TRBV7-2 with TRBJ2-1; 7 bases align to TRBD2. Germline assignment: CDR1 SGHTA and CDR2 FQGNSA. CDR3 length equals 16 residues. V lost 3 bases and J lost 8; bases outside the gene matches: 13. Here the CDR3 reads CASSFTMYRGVDEQFF. The DNA of the CDR3 is TGTGCCAGCAGCTTCACGATGTACCGGGGGGTGGATGAGCAGTTCTTC. Full variable domain (missing parts from reference TRBV7-2 and TRBJ2-1): GAGVSQSPSNKVTEKGKDVELRCDPISGHTALYWYRQSLGQGLEFLIYFQGNSAPDKSGLPSDRFSAERTGGSVSTLTIQRTQQEDSAVYLCASSFTMYRGVDEQFFGPGTRLTVL.

The genes are TRBV7-2 and TRBJ1-2, with D hard to call. The germline CDR1 and CDR2 sequences are SGHTA and FQGNSA. The CDR3 contains 14 residues. The ends were cut back, 5 bases at V and 7 bases at J, with 17 bases in the middle. In DNA, the CDR3 is TGTGCCAGCAGCCCCCGTCCGTTTGAGTCTGGCTACACCTTC. This gives the protein CASSPRPFESGYTF.

The chain joins TRBV18 to TRBJ1-5; 8 bases match TRBD1. This CDR3 spans 16 amino acids. V lost 5 bases and J lost 3; bases outside the gene matches: 9. Germline V lookup: CDR1 KGHSH, CDR2 LQKENI. Here the CDR3 reads CASSSGQGGVNQPQHF. CDR3 sequence (DNA): TGTGCCAGCTCATCCGGACAGGGTGGGGTCAATCAGCCCCAGCATTTT.

The count of this clone is one. The chain recombines TRBV9 with TRBJ1-2; D is possibly TRBD1 (6 bases). Germline CDR1 SGDLS, CDR2 YYNGEE. The CDR3 contains 16 residues. V lost 0 bases to trimming and J lost 0 bases, with 12 bases between them. The DNA for the CDR3 is TGTGCCAGCAGCGTAGACCGGACAGCCTCTAACTATGGCTACACCTTC. This encodes CASSVDRTASNYGYTF.

The chain couples TRBV7-9 to TRBJ1-1; 7 bases line up with TRBD1. The CDR3 contains 17 residues. The V gene's germline CDR1 is SEHNR and CDR2 FQNEAQ (reference sequence). J lost 0 bases, V lost 5 bases, and 12 bases had no gene match. The CDR3 loop reads CASSPTSPGQLNTEAFF. The CDR3 DNA follows: TGTGCCAGCAGCCCCACGAGTCCGGGACAGCTGAACACTGAAGCTTTCTTT.

The CDR3 spells CASRTGVNTEAFF. CDR3 bases: TGTGCCAGCAGGACAGGGGTGAACACTGAAGCTTTCTTT. J is TRBJ1-1 and V is TRBV2, with 8 positions matching TRBD1. The V segment lost 6 bases and the J segment 0 bases; nucleotides outside the gene matches: 0. This CDR3 comprises 13 residues. Germline V gives CDR1 SNHLY, CDR2 FYNNEI.

The gene calls are TRBV5-1 and TRBJ2-5; possible D gene TRBD1, 6 bases. The germline gives CDR1 SGHRS, CDR2 YFSETQ. V lost 9 bases and J 5 bases, leaving 17 bases between the germline ends. This CDR3 comprises 13 residues. The CDR3 DNA sequence: TGCGCCACCAAACAGGGTCACGGGGAGACCCAGTACTTC. Protein: CATKQGHGETQYF.

V is TRBV4-1 and J is TRBJ1-2; maybe TRBD1 (6 bases). Per germline, CDR1 MGHRA and CDR2 YSYEKL. The V and J ends lost 1 base and 0 bases respectively, with 9 bases between them. The CDR3 contains 15 residues. CDR3 nucleotides: TGCGCCAGCAGCCAAGGGACAGTAGCTAACTATGGCTACACCTTC. This encodes CASSQGTVANYGYTF.

V usage is TRBV27 and J usage is TRBJ2-7; possibly TRBD2 for D (5 bases). CDR3 length equals 15 residues. CDR1 is MNHEY and CDR2 is SMNVEV in the germline V gene (reference sequence). With 5 bases removed from V and 0 bases from J, the gap between germline ends came to 14 bases. The CDR3 is CASSTNGGSSYEQYF. The CDR3 bases are TGTGCCAGCAGTACCAATGGTGGGAGCTCCTACGAGCAGTACTTC.

This chain connects TRBV4-2 to TRBJ2-5; 7 bases fit TRBD2. The CDR3 has 18 residues. Germline lookup yields CDR1 LGHNA and CDR2 YNFKEQ. Trimming removed 1 base from V and 5 bases from J; junction bases left unmatched: 16. In nucleotides, the CDR3 is TGTGCCAGCAGCCAAGTGGGAGCGGGGCTAATCGGGGGGGAGACCCAGTACTTC. Its protein product is CASSQVGAGLIGGETQYF.

The rearrangement uses TRBV7-3 and TRBJ2-7, with a possible D match to TRBD2 (6 bases). The V gene lost 5 bases and the J gene lost 1 base, with 15 bases spanning the gap. The CDR3 totals 15 residues. Germline CDR1 and CDR2: SGHTA and FQGTGA. The CDR3 here is CASSQYVGGSYEQYF. The CDR3 bases are TGTGCCAGCAGCCAGTATGTGGGGGGTTCCTACGAGCAGTACTTC.

The chain employs TRBV5-6 and TRBJ1-5; 9 nucleotides agree with TRBD1. Germline CDR1 reads SGHDT; CDR2 reads YYEEEE. This CDR3 contains 16 residues. Germline trimming cut 0 bases from V and 2 bases from J; bases unmatched to any gene: 3. In DNA form, the CDR3 reads TGTGCCAGCAGCTTGGGAACAGGGGGCGGCAATCAGCCCCAGCATTTT. Translating it yields CASSLGTGGGNQPQHF.

The gene calls are TRBV10-3 and TRBJ2-7, with 7 bases lining up with TRBD2. CDR1 is ENHRY and CDR2 is SYGVKD in the germline V gene. With 0 bases clipped from V and 6 bases from J, the junction kept 11 bases outside the gene matches. The CDR3 covers 16 residues. CDR3 loop: CAISESISSGGFEQYF. In DNA form, the CDR3 reads TGTGCCATCAGTGAGTCGATTTCTAGCGGAGGCTTCGAGCAGTACTTC.

The chain employs TRBV19 and TRBJ2-2; no clear D gene. V dropped 1 base and J dropped 7 bases, with 13 bases sitting between them. Per germline, CDR1 LNHDA and CDR2 SQIVND (reference sequence). The CDR3 consists of 15 residues. The chain's CDR3 is CASSIAGSLIGELFF. As DNA, the CDR3 is TGTGCCAGTAGTATAGCCGGGTCTCTTATCGGGGAGCTGTTTTTT.

This sequence joins TRBV4-3 and TRBJ2-1, with 9 nucleotides matching TRBD2. After removal of 0 bases from V and 3 bases from J, the junction contained 3 bases not matched to a gene. The CDR3 runs to 16 residues. Germline V gives CDR1 LGHNA, CDR2 YSLEER. The CDR3 reads CASSQDLLAGYNEQFF. CDR3 sequence (DNA): TGCGCCAGCAGCCAAGATTTACTAGCGGGCTACAATGAGCAGTTCTTC.

V and J are TRBV4-2 and TRBJ2-3, with a possible D match to TRBD1 (5 bases). Germline lookup yields CDR1 LGHNA and CDR2 YNFKEQ. The V and J ends lost 0 bases and 12 bases respectively, with 13 bases between them. The CDR3 has 13 residues. CDR3 DNA: TGTGCCAGCAGCCAAGATCTCTCCGGACAACAGTATTTT. Translated, it gives CASSQDLSGQQYF.

This clone was seen a few times. The rearrangement links TRBV2 to TRBJ1-4; D is ambiguous. CDR1 and CDR2 (germline): SNHLY, FYNNEI. Trimming shortened V by 2 bases and J by 6 bases, and 7 bases separated the two germline ends. The CDR3 has 13 residues. The CDR3 protein is CASSERSDEKLFF. Written as DNA, the CDR3 is TGTGCCAGCAGTGAACGTTCCGATGAAAAACTGTTTTTT.

The genes are TRBV4-3 and TRBJ2-3, with 9 bases aligning to TRBD2. Germline-derived CDR1 and CDR2 are LGHNA and YSLEER. With 4 bases clipped from V and 6 bases from J, the junction kept 11 bases outside the gene matches. The CDR3 contains 16 residues. CDR3 residues: CASSPASAGGWDTQYF. The CDR3 coding sequence is TGCGCCAGCAGCCCAGCCTCGGCGGGGGGGTGGGATACGCAGTATTTT.